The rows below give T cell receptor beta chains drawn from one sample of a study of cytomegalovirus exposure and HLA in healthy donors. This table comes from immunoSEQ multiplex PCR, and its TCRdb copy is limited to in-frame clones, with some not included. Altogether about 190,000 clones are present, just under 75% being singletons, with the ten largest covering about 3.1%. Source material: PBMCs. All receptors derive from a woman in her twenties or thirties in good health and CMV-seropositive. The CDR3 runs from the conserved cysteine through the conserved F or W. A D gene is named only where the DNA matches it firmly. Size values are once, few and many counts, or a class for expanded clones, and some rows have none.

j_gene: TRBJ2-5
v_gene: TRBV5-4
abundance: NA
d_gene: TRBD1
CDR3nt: TGTGCCAGCAGCCGTCGACAGGGTTGGGTCCAAGAGACCCAGTACTTC
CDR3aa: CASSRRQGWVQETQYF

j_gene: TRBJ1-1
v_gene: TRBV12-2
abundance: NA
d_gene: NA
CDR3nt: TGTGCAAGTCGCTTAGTTCTACAGCTGATGAACACTGAAGCTTTCTTT
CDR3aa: CASRLVLQLMNTEAFF

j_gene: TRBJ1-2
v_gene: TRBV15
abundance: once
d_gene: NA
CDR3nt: TGTGCCACCAGCCAGGGCCGGGGGGGCTCACCCCATGGCTACACCTTC
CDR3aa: CATSQGRGGSPHGYTF

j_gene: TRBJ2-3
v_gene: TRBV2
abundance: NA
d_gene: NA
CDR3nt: TGTGCCAGCAGTGATCAGCGGCATACGCAGTATTTT
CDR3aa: CASSDQRHTQYF

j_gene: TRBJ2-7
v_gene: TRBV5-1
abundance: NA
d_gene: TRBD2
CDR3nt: TGCGCCAGCAGCACCGGCGGACTAGCGGGAGTCTACGAGCAGTACTTC
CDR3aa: CASSTGGLAGVYEQYF

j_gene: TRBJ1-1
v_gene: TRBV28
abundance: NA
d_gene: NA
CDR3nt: TGTGCCAGCAGTTTAGGAAACAGTGCGACTTTCTTT
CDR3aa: CASSLGNSATFF

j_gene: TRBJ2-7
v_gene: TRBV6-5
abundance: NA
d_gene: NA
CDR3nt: TGTGCCAGCAGAAACGACATACCCGACTACGAGCAGTACTTC
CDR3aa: CASRNDIPDYEQYF

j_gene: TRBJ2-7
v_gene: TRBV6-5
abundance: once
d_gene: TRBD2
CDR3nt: TGTGCCAGCAGTTATTCCCGGGGGGGTGAGCAGTACTTC
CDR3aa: CASSYSRGGEQYF

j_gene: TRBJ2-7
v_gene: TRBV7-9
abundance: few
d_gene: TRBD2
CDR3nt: TGTGCCAGCAGCTCGCCGGGACTAGCGGAGCAGTACTTC
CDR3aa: CASSSPGLAEQYF

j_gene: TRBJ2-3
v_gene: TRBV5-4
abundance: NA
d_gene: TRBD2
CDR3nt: TGTGCCAGCAGCTTGGGAGGGACTAGCTATACAGATACGCAGTATTTT
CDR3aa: CASSLGGTSYTDTQYF

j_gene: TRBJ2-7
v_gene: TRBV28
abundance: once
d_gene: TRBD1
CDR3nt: TGTGCCAGCAGCCCAGGGACAGTTCTAATCAACGAGCAGTACTTC
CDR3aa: CASSPGTVLINEQYF

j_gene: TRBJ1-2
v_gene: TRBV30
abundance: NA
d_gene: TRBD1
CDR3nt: TGTGCCTGGGATACCGGGACAGGGATGCGCCCTTATGGCTACACCTTC
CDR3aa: CAWDTGTGMRPYGYTF

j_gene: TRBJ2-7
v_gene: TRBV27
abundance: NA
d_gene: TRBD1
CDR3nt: TGTGCCAGCACTGACAGGGGGGACTACGAGCAGTACTTC
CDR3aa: CASTDRGDYEQYF

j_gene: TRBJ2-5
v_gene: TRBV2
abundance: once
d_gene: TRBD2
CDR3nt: TGTGCCAGCACCGGGACTAGCGGGAGAGGGACCCAGTACTTC
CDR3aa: CASTGTSGRGTQYF

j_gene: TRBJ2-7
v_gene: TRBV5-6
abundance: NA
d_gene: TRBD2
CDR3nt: TGTGCCAGCAGCCCCGGGGGGAGTGTCTACGAGCAGTACTTC
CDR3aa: CASSPGGSVYEQYF

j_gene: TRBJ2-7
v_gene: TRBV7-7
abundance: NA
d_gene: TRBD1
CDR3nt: TGTGCCAGCAGCGCGGACAGGTCGGCCGAGCAGTACTTC
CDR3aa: CASSADRSAEQYF

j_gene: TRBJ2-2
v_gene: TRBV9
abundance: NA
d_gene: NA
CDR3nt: TGTGCCAGCGGACCGGGACTGGGGAACACCGGGGAGCTGTTTTTT
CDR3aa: CASGPGLGNTGELFF

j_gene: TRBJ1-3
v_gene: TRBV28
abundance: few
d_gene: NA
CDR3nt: TGTGCCAGCAGCCGCGGGTCCTCCTTTGTCAACACCATATATTTT
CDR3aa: CASSRGSSFVNTIYF

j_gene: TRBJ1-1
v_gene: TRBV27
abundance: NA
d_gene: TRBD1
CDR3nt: TGTGCCAGCCGTCGCCTGATAACAGGGGGGAACACTGAAGCTTTCTTT
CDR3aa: CASRRLITGGNTEAFF

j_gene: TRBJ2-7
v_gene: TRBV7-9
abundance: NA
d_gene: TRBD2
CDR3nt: TGTTCCAGCAGCGCAGGCGGGAGTTGGGGGGAGCAGTACTTC
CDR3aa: CSSSAGGSWGEQYF

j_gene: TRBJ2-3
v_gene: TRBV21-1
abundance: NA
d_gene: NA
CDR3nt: TGTGCCAGCAGCAAAGCGAGTAGCGGGAGGATGCAGAAGGGGGACGGAACAGATACGCAGTATTTT
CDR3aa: CASSKASSGRMQKGDGTDTQYF

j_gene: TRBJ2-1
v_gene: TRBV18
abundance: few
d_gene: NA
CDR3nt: TGTGCCAGCTCACCGGGAGGAGAGACTGAGCAGTTCTTC
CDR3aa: CASSPGGETEQFF

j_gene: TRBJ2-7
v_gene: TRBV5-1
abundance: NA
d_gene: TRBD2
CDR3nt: TGCGCCAGCAGCTTGGTCCTAGCGGGAGATCGCTCCTACGAGCAGTACTTC
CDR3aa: CASSLVLAGDRSYEQYF

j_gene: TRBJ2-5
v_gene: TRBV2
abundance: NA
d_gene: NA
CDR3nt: TGTGCCAGCAGTGAAGTACGCGGGAAGTATGAGACCCAGTACTTC
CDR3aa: CASSEVRGKYETQYF

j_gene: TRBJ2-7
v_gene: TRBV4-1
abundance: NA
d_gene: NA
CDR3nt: TGCGCCAGCAGCCAAGACCCTACAGGGAAGTCCTACGAGCAGTACTTC
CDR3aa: CASSQDPTGKSYEQYF

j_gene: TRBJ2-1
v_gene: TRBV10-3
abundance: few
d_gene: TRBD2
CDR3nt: TGTGCCATCAGTGAGTCCCTACTAGCGGGAGGCGACGGGTACAATGAGCAGTTCTTC
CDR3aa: CAISESLLAGGDGYNEQFF

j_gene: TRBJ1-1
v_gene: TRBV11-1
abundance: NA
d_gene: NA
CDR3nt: TGTGCCAGCAGCTACACGTTGAACACTGAAGCTTTCTTT
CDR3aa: CASSYTLNTEAFF

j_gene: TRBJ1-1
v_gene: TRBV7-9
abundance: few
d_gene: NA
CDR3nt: TGTGCCAGCAGCTTAAAGGGGCTGGGAGCTTTCTTT
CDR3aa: CASSLKGLGAFF

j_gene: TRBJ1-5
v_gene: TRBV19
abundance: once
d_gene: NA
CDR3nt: TGTGCCAGTAGTGGATTACAGGATCAGCCCCAGCATTTT
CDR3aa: CASSGLQDQPQHF

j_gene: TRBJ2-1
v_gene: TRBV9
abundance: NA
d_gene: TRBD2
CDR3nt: TGTGCCAGCAGCCGAGGGACTAGCGGCTCCTACAATGAGCAGTTCTTC
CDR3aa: CASSRGTSGSYNEQFF

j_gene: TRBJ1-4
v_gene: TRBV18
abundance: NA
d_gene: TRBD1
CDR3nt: TGTGCCAGCTCCCTAGCAGGGGGCGACAGTGAAAAACTGTTTTTT
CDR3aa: CASSLAGGDSEKLFF

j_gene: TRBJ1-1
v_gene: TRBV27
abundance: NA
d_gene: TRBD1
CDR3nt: TGTGCCAGCAGTTATATTGACAGGGACACTGAAGCTTTCTTT
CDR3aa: CASSYIDRDTEAFF

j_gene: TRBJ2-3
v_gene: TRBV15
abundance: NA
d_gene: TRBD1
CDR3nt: TGTGCCACCAGCGGCAGGGGGCTCATGGTAGGAGATACGCAGTATTTT
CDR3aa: CATSGRGLMVGDTQYF